This TCR beta chain was identified in a study of cytotoxic CD8 clonotypes in ibrutinib-treated CLL. Study background: 11 relapsed/refractory, approximately 15 treatment-naive; under 18 IGHV unmutated. Samples averaged approximately 240,000 productive templates and around 91,000 productive rearrangements. Investigators reported roughly 24 partial and 2 complete responses; after median around 68 months, roughly 15 patients remained remitted and roughly twelve progressed.

This clone has more than one count but fewer than ten. Assay: immunoSEQ multiplex PCR; the TCRdb copy retains only in-frame clones and omits some. The sample holds roughly 180,000 clones, over 55% seen once. Per the germline V gene, CDR1 is GTSNPN and CDR2 is SVGIG (reference sequence). CDR3 size: 16 residues. J gave up 4 bases and V 4 bases, and 11 bases lay outside the gene matches. The chain joins TRBV30 to TRBJ2-3, with 10 bases fitting TRBD2. The source is a human donor with chronic lymphocytic leukemia. The source material was PBMCs, sampled after 24 months of ibrutinib treatment. The CDR3 loop reads CAWTTTVAGGADTQYF. The CDR3 DNA reads as TGTGCCTGGACGACCACAGTAGCGGGAGGAGCAGATACGCAGTATTTT. The full variable domain, rest sourced from reference TRBV30 and TRBJ2-3, is SQTIHQWPATLVQPVGSPLSLECTVEGTSNPNLYWYRQAAGRGLQLLFYSVGIGQISSEVPQNLSASRPQDRQFILSSKKLLLSDSGFYLCAWTTTVAGGADTQYFGPGTRLTVL.